This TCR beta chain came from a study of esophageal squamous cell carcinoma under preoperative chemotherapy. Study background: Both tumor-infiltrating lymphocytes and peripheral blood T cells had their TCR repertoires profiled.

Study-wide results and caveats: Clonal contraction, more than amplification, hit abundant clones after paclitaxel-nedaplatin.

The CDR3 extends over 17 amino acids. The V gene end was trimmed by 2 bases and the J gene end by 6 bases; junction bases not matched to a gene: 10. CDR1 MNHNS and CDR2 SASEGT come from the germline V gene. Indicated time point: after preoperative PTX-NDP chemotherapy. Patients received paclitaxel-nedaplatin as preoperative chemotherapy before surgery. TCRdb re-called the PCR reads through MiXCR, storing one row per CDR3 protein. The table shows about 9,300 distinct CDR3 sequences, with about 51% occurring only once. As regards this clonotype: Its antigen is still unknown.

The sequence was collected from a human donor with esophageal squamous cell carcinoma. The donor label of this sample is uncertain. The gene calls are TRBV6-1 and TRBJ2-2, with 9 bases matching TRBD2. The specimen was obtained from a patient given preoperative chemotherapy. CDR3 amino acids: CASSESTGTSIPGELFF. In DNA form, the CDR3 reads TGTGCCAGCAGTGAATCGACCGGGACTAGCATTCCCGGGGAGCTGTTTTTT.